This T cell receptor beta chain was recorded in a study of blood T cells in healthy people across ages (dated by TCRdb to 2013 to 2016). A note on the overall study: In model experiments, roughly one uniquely barcoded TCR beta cDNA molecule per two T cells was captured by template switching. To track age-related changes in TCR beta repertoire diversity, the study relied on deep sequencing normalized with unique cDNA molecular identifiers. The donors were divided into four age groups: young (average about 16 years), middle-aged (around 37), aged (about 60) and long-lived (around 87). To avoid experimental bias, donors of different ages were spread randomly across the sequencing lanes. The study analyzed two additional independent replicas of 1 million unique cDNA reads from the same blood draw for two donors, one aged 18 to 29 and one aged 80 or older.

With respect to this clonotype: The antigen it recognizes is unknown. Base qualities are not at hand, and no much larger clone is one base apart.

Overall results and qualifications from the work: Observed TCR beta diversity per million T cells fell roughly linearly with age, and a significant reduction was already apparent by age roughly 40. Because donor CMV infection status was unknown, age-related changes in expanded clonotypes were potentially confounded. Compared with the aged group, the long-lived group had more naive CD4+ T cells, fewer expanded clones and increased TCR diversity, a pattern suggesting age selection. The percentage of naive T cells measured by flow cytometry correlated strongly with observed TCR beta diversity. Estimates of total diversity based on one million sequenced T cells were considered lower bounds and underestimates. Conclusive comparison of naive and antigen-experienced compartments was prevented by the profiling of bulk unsorted PBMCs.

Library preparation was by 5' RACE. The sequencing machine was an Illumina HiSeq 2500. The second PCR ran for about 6 to 12 cycles and used a J-beta primer mix along with a sample-barcoded 5' primer. Each TCR beta cDNA molecule received a unique molecular identifier from a template-switch 5' adaptor carrying 12 random nucleotides. Each sample yielded at least 2.5 million CDR3-containing paired-end reads. The Mint cDNA synthesis kit, primed by a TRBC-specific oligonucleotide, was used to synthesize first-strand cDNA from all RNA. After uracil-DNA glycosylase treatment, a first 18-cycle PCR used universal primers M1SS and BC2_uni_R on all cDNA. The study's processing was this. Each sample was normalized by randomly selecting 1 million high-quality reads, each carrying a distinct molecular identifier. Instead of being binned into consensus sequences, reads with shared molecular identifiers were discarded. CDR3 identification, clonotype clustering and error correction used MiTCR with a Q25 quality threshold and the strictest error-elimination algorithm. A nonparametric unseen species model with Euler transformation was used to estimate lower-bound total TCR beta diversity. Starting from the raw public reads, TCRdb applied fastp trimming at Q25, assembled clones with MiXCR and retained in-frame beta chains. Each entry merges the rows of one CDR3 protein and shows their most common DNA and genes. TCRdb, rather than the study authors, made the V and J calls. This sample gives fewer than 950,000 distinct CDR3 sequences in total; 35% to 40% of them show up just once. 10% to 15% of the sample is held by the ten biggest clonotypes.

Systemically healthy Caucasian individuals from Russia, 35 to 40 in total and aged about 6 to 100 years, were included as donors. Ten milliliters of peripheral blood were collected from each donor into EDTA-treated Vacutainer tubes. Ficoll-Paque density-gradient centrifugation was used to isolate PBMCs, with at least 6 million per sample. Trizol reagent was used to extract total RNA from the PBMCs, yielding at least 5 micrograms per sample. Naive CD45RAhigh/CD27high T cell percentages were measured by flow cytometry on a PBMC aliquot from every donor. Cut back by 6 bases and 4 bases, the V and J ends lie 10 bases apart. Taken from the germline V gene, the CDR1 and CDR2 loops are SNHLY and FYNNEI. The CDR3 holds 14 amino acids from the cysteine to the phenylalanine. The retained sequence is limited to the CDR3, 42 bases, with the frame set at the first base.

The sequencing input was blood. The clonotype originates from a man in his late teens or twenties in good health. The V gene is TRBV2 and the J gene is TRBJ1-6; the D gene assignment is ambiguous. The CDR3 here reads CASRGAEYNSPLHF. In nucleotides, the sequence is TGTGCCAGCAGGGGAGCAGAGTATAATTCACCCCTCCACTTT.